This T cell receptor (beta chain) was sequenced during a study of siplizumab effects on memory and regulatory T cells (dated by TCRdb to about 2019). Regarding the complete study: Across eight responder-stimulator pairs, paired mixed lymphocyte reactions were conducted with siplizumab at around 0.91 ug/mL and without drug. The study looked at the effect of siplizumab, an anti-CD2 antibody, on alloreactive T-cell subsets in allogeneic mixed lymphocyte reactions made from human PBMCs.

Trimming takes 1 base from V and 4 bases from J, and the germline ends sit 10 bases apart. Via the germline V gene, CDR1 is KGHSH and CDR2 LQKENI. From its cysteine to its phenylalanine, the CDR3 spans 14 amino acids. Only the CDR3 DNA stays, 42 bases, in frame from base 1. Receptors were amplified or captured by the immunoSEQ multiplex PCR assay. Some 1.1 x 10^5 TCR templates per sample were assayed on the deep sequencing platform. Genomic DNA extracted from sorted T cells was the material used for TCRbeta CDR3 sequencing. The published analysis was carried out like this. Clonal analysis of TCRbeta CDR3 data was done in the R programming language. Unstimulated samples were compared with post-reaction CFSE-low samples to define alloreactive CD4+ and CD8+ clones. Regulatory or non-regulatory origin was assigned to alloreactive CD4+ clones by matching of sequences to sorted unstimulated Treg and non-Treg repertoires. TCRdb re-hosts the immuneACCESS table, in-frame sequences only. Its copies lack some clones; in the studies checked, an unresolved V gene accounts for under half of them, and the cause for the rest is not known. The V and J calls and clone size were taken over from that table, and D and trimming were inferred from the DNA. For this sample there are approximately 9,600 clones; 46% appear just once. Of the sample, about 20% is held by the ten largest clones.

The study at large found these results: Roughly 80-97% of proliferating CD4+ or CD8+ clones could not be assigned a naive or memory phenotype. Of the alloreactive CD4+ clones that could be mapped, the Treg-derived share averaged almost 70% with siplizumab compared with 25% to 30% in control reactions. Unstimulated naive T cells appeared to be more diverse than memory T cells, and naive cells seemed to make a substantial contribution to the alloresponse. Sequences below about 10^-5 frequency were poorly captured, so only a minor fraction of alloreactive clones could be mapped to unstimulated subsets. Siplizumab significantly reduced the cumulative frequency of alloreactive sequences traceable to unstimulated CD4+ memory T cells. No functional confirmation was obtained for the suppressive function of proliferating Tregs from siplizumab cultures.

This clone is labeled medium-sized (0.01 to 0.1%). Its binding antigen is unknown. No per-base quality is available; no much larger clone lies one base away. For approximately 6 days, cells in the mixed lymphocyte reaction were kept in coculture at 37 degrees C. Responder PBMCs were labelled with CFSE and stimulator PBMCs were labelled with Violet Dye, after which the responder and stimulator PBMCs were mixed at a 1:1 ratio. TCRbeta CDR3 sequencing was performed on sorted unstimulated T cells and on proliferating T cells recovered from mixed lymphocyte reactions. Fresh whole blood from nine to eleven HLA-typed healthy donors was used to isolate PBMCs. After the mixed lymphocyte reaction, proliferating CFSE-low responder T cells were FACS-sorted for TCR sequencing.

Sequenced material: CFSE-low (dividing) CD4+ T cells sorted from an allogeneic mixed lymphocyte reaction. This TCR derives from a human donor in good health; the cells came from an allogeneic mixed lymphocyte reaction. The sequence is built from TRBV18 and TRBJ2-5, with an unclear D gene assignment. The sequenced DNA: TGTGCCAGCTCACCACGTCCACGCGGAGAGACCCAGTACTTC. This translates into CASSPRPRGETQYF.